This TCR beta chain appears in the sequencing data of a study of blood T cell repertoires in COVID-19. On the study more broadly: COVID-19 samples, acute and convalescent, were from the United States, Italy and Spain. The cDNA or gDNA used as material had been derived from T cells, B-cell-depleted T cells, or PBMCs.

Authors' methods: Counts of nucleated cells, estimated from reference gene primer amplification, were obtained. Here immunoSEQ multiplex PCR was the method, and the copy in TCRdb shows in-frame clones only, minus some. That table furnishes V, J and clone size, whereas the DNA furnished D and trimming. The sample gives over 85,000 clones, around 89% of which show up once; 4.8% is in the top ten. The CDR3 length is 11 residues. CDR1 is ENHRY and CDR2 is SYGVKD in the germline V gene. J was trimmed by 6 bases and V by 7 bases; bases with no gene match: 1. The gene calls are TRBV10-3 and TRBJ1-2, with TRBD1 matching 8 bases. The receptor was derived from a woman of 80 years or more with active COVID-19. The source material was peripheral blood. This CDR3 reads CAITGGDGYTF. CDR3 coding DNA: TGTGCCATCACAGGGGGCGATGGCTACACCTTC.